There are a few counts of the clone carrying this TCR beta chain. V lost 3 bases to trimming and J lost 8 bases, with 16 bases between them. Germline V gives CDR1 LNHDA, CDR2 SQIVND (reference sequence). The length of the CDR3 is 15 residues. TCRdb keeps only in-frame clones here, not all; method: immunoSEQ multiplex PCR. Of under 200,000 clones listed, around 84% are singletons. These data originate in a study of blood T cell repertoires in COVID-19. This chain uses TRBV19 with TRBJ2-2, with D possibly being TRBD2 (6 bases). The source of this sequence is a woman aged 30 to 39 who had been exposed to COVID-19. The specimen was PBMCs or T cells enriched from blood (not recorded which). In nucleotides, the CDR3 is TGTGCCAGTAGTATCGGCGAGGGAGGAGTAGGGGAGCTGTTTTTT. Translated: CASSIGEGGVGELFF.